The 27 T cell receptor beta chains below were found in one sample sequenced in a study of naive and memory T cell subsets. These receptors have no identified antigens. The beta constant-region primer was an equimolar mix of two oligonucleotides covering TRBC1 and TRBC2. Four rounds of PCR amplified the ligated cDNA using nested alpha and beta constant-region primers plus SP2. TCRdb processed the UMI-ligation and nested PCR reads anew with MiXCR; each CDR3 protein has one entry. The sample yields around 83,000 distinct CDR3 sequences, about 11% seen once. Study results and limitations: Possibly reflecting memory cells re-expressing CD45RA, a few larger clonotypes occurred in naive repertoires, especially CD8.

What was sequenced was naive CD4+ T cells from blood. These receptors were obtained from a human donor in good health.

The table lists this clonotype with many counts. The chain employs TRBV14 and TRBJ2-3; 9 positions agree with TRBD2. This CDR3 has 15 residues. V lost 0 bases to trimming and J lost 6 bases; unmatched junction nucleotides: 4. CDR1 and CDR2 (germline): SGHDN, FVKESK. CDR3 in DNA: TGTGCCAGCAGCCAAGAGGGACTAGCATCTGATACGCAGTATTTT. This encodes CASSQEGLASDTQYF.

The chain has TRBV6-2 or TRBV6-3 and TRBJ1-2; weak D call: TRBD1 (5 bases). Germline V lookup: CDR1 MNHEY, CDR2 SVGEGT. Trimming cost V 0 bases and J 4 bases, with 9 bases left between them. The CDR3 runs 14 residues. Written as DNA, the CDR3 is TGTGCCAGCAGTTACTCGAGGGGTTTCTATGGCTACACCTTC. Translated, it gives CASSYSRGFYGYTF.

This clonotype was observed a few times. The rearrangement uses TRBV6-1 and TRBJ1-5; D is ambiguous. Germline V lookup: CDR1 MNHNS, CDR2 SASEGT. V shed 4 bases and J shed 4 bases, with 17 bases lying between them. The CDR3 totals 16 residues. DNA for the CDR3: TGTGCCAGCAGTGGTTGGATGGGAGGTATAAATCAGCCCCAGCATTTT. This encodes CASSGWMGGINQPQHF.

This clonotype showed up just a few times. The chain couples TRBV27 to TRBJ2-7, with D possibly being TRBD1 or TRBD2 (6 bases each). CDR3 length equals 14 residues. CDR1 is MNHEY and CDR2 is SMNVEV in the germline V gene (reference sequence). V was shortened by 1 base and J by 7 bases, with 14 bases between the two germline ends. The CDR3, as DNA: TGTGCCAGCAGTTTATACGGGGGCCTCGGTGAGCAGTACTTC. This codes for CASSLYGGLGEQYF.

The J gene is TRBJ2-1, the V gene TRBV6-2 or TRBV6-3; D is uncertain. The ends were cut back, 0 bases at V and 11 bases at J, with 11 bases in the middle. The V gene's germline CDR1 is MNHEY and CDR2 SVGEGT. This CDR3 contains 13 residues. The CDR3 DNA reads TGTGCCAGCAGTTACTCCTCCGCCAGAAAGCAGTTCTTC. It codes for CASSYSSARKQFF.

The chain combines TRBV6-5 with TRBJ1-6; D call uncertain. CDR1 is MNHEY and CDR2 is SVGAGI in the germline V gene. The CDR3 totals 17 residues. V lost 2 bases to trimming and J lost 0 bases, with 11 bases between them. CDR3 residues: CASSYLATSSYNSPLHF. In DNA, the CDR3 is TGTGCCAGCAGTTACCTGGCTACGAGCTCCTATAATTCACCCCTCCACTTT.

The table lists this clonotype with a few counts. The CDR3 DNA reads TGCAGTGCGGGCCTAAGAAAAGAGACCCAGTACTTC. Its translation is CSAGLRKETQYF. The gene calls are TRBV20-1 and TRBJ2-5; D is ambiguous. The V gene lost 6 bases and the J gene lost 3 bases, with 11 bases spanning the gap. Germline CDR1 reads DFQATT; CDR2 reads SNEGSKA (reference sequence). There are 12 residues in the CDR3.

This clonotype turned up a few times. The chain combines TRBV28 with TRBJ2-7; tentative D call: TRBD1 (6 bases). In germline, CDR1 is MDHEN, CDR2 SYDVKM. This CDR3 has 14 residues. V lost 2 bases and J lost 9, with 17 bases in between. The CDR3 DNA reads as TGTGCCAGCAGTTTAACGGGAACAGGGTCTGTGCAGTACTTC. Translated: CASSLTGTGSVQYF. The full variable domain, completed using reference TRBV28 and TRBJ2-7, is DVKVTQSSRYLVKRTGEKVFLECVQDMDHENMFWYRQDPGLGLRLIYFSYDVKMKEKGDIPEGYSVSREKKERFSLILESASTNQTSMYLCASSLTGTGSVQYFGPGTRLTVT.

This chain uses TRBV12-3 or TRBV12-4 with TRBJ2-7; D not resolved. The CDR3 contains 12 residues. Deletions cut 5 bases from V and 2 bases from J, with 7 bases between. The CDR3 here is CASSPEPYEQYF. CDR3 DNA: TGTGCCAGCAGTCCCGAGCCCTACGAGCAGTACTTC.

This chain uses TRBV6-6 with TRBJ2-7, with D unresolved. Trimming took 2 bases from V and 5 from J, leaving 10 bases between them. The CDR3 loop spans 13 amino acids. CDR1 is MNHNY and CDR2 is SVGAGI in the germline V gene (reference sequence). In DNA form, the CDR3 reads TGTGCCAGCAGTTACATGGGTTTCCACGAGCAGTACTTC. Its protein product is CASSYMGFHEQYF.

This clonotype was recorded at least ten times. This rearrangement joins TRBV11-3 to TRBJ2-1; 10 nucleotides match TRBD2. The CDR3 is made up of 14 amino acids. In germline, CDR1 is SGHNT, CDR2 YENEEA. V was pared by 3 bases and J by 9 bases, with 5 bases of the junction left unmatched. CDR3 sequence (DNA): TGTGCCAGCAGCTTGAGCGGGAGGGCGGTTGAGCAGTTCTTC. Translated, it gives CASSLSGRAVEQFF.

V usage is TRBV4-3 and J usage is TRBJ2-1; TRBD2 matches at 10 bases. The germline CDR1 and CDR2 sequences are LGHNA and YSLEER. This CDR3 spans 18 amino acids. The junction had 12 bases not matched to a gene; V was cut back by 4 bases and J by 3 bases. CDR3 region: CASSPPPMLAGVYNEQFF. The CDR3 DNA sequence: TGCGCCAGCAGCCCTCCCCCCATGCTAGCGGGGGTCTACAATGAGCAGTTCTTC.

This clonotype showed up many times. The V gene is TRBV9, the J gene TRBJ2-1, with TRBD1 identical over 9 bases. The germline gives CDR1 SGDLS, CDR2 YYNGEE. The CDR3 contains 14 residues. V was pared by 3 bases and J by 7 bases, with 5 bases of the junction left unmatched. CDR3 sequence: CASSEGQGWNEQFF. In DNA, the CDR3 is TGTGCCAGCAGCGAGGGACAGGGTTGGAATGAGCAGTTCTTC.

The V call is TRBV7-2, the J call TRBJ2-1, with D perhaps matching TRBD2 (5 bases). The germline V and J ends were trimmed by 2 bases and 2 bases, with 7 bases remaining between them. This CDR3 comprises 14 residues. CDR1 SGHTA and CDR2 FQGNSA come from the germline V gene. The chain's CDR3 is CASSLTRPYNEQFF. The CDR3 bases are TGTGCCAGCAGCTTAACTAGACCCTACAATGAGCAGTTCTTC.

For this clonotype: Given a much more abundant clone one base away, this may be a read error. Here the CDR3 reads CASSYGHEYSSADTQYF. In DNA form, the CDR3 reads TGTGCCAGCAGTTACGGCCACGAGTACTCAAGCGCAGATACGCAGTATTTT. J is TRBJ2-3 and V is TRBV6-2 or TRBV6-3; D is undetermined. Germline V gene sequence: CDR1 MNHEY, CDR2 SVGEGT. The CDR3 consists of 17 residues. The V end lost 2 bases, the J end lost 4 bases, and 19 bases lay between the germline ends.

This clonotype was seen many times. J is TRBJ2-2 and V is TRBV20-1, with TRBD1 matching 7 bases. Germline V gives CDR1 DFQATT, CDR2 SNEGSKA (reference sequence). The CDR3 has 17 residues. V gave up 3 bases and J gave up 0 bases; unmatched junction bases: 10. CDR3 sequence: CSARDRRTPANTGELFF. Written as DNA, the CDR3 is TGCAGTGCTAGGGACAGGCGAACGCCCGCGAACACCGGGGAGCTGTTTTTT.

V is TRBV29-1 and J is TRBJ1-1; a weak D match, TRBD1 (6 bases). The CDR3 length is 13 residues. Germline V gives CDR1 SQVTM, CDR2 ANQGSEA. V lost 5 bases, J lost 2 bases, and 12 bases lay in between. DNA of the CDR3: TGCAGCGTTTCAGGGGTTACAAACACTGAAGCTTTCTTT. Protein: CSVSGVTNTEAFF.

CDR3 coding DNA: TGTGCCAGCGGGACTGGGTCTGGAAACACCATATATTTT. It specifies CASGTGSGNTIYF. The rearrangement uses TRBV13 and TRBJ1-3; the D gene is possibly TRBD1 (5 bases). CDR3 length: 13 residues. Germline CDR1 PRHDT, CDR2 FYEKMQ (reference sequence). Trimming took off 8 bases at V and 1 base at J, with 9 bases between the two ends.

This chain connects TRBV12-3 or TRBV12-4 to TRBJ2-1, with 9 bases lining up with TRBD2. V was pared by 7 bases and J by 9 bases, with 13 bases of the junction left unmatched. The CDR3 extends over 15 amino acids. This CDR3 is CASTPHPGLAGEQFF. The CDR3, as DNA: TGTGCCAGCACCCCTCACCCGGGACTAGCCGGTGAGCAGTTCTTC.

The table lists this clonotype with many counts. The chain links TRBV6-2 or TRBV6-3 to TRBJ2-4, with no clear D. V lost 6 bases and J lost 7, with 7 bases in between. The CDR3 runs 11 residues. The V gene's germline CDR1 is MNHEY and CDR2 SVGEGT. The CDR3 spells CASSSRNIQYF. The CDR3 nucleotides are TGTGCCAGCAGCTCGAGGAACATTCAGTACTTC.

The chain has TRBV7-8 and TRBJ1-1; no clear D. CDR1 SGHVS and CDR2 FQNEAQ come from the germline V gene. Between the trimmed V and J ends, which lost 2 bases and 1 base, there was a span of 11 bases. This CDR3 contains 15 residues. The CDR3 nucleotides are TGTGCCAGCAGCTTATATGGGAGTGGGAACACTGAAGCTTTCTTT. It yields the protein CASSLYGSGNTEAFF.

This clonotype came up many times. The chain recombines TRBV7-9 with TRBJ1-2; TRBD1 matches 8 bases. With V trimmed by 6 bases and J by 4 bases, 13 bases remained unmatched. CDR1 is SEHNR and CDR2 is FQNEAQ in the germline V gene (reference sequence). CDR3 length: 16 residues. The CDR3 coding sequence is TGTGCCAGCAGTCGCCCCCCGGGACAGGCGACCTATGGCTACACCTTC. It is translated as CASSRPPGQATYGYTF.

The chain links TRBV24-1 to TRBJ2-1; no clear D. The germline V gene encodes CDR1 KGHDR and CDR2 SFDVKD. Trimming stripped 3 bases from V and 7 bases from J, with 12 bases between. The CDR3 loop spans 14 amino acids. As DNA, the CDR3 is TGTGCCACCAGTGATCCCCCCCGGACGAATGAGCAGTTCTTC. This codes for CATSDPPRTNEQFF.

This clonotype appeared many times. DNA for the CDR3: TGCAGTGCTAGAGATCGGCAGGCACCCCGCGCAGATACGCAGTATTTT. It encodes CSARDRQAPRADTQYF. The genes are TRBV20-1 and TRBJ2-3, with D uncertain. CDR3 length: 16 residues. Germline V gene lookup returns CDR1 DFQATT and CDR2 SNEGSKA (reference sequence). Between the trimmed V and J ends, which lost 0 bases and 4 bases, there was a span of 17 bases.

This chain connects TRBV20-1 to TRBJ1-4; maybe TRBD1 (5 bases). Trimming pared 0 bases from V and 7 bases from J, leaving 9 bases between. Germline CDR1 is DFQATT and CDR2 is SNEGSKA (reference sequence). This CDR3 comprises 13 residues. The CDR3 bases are TGCAGTGCTAGAGAGCCAGGGACTGAAAAACTGTTTTTT. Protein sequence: CSAREPGTEKLFF.

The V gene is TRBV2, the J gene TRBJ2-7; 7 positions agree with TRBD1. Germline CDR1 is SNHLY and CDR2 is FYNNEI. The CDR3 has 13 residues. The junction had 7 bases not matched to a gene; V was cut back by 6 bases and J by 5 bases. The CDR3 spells CASRDRVFNEQYF. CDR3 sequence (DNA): TGTGCCAGCAGAGACAGGGTTTTTAACGAGCAGTACTTC.

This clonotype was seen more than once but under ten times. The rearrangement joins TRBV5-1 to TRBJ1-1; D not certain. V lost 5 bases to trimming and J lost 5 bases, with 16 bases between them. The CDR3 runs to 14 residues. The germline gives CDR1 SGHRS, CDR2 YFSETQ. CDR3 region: CASRIGPLVTEAFF. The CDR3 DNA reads TGCGCCAGCAGGATAGGGCCCTTGGTTACTGAAGCTTTCTTT.